These 19 T cell receptor beta chains share one sample of origin, sequenced in a study of blood T cell repertoires in COVID-19 (dated by TCRdb to about 2020). The library was obtained by the immunoSEQ multiplex PCR assay. TCRdb obtained this table from immuneACCESS and retained in-frame rearrangements with V and J assigned. These tables miss some clones; where compared with another copy, unresolved V genes account for less than half of the shortfall, and the remainder is unexplained. In this sample the table shows a few hundred thousand clones, roughly 86% of which occur a single time. The biggest ten clones account for approximately 1.3% of the sample. The sequenced sample was PBMCs or T cells enriched from blood (not recorded which). These receptors originate from a young man who had recovered from COVID-19.

CDR3 sequence (DNA): TGTGCCATCAGTGAGGGGGGATTAGGGACAGATGGCTACACCTTC. This encodes CAISEGGLGTDGYTF. This sequence joins TRBV10-3 and TRBJ1-2, with 7 bases that match TRBD1. V shed 2 bases and J 6 bases; nucleotides not matched to a gene: 9. The CDR3 spans 15 residues. Germline CDR1 reads ENHRY; CDR2 reads SYGVKD.

The chain links TRBV27 to TRBJ2-7; maybe TRBD2 (6 bases). The V end lost 8 bases, the J end lost 0 bases, and 17 bases lay between the germline ends. Germline lookup yields CDR1 MNHEY and CDR2 SMNVEV (reference sequence). The CDR3 extends over 15 amino acids. The CDR3 here is CASWVGGTPSYEQYF. The CDR3 bases are TGTGCCAGCTGGGTTGGGGGGACTCCCTCCTACGAGCAGTACTTC.

This chain links TRBV7-9 with TRBJ2-5; 7 positions match TRBD1. V lost 0 bases and J lost 6; bases outside the gene matches: 4. The CDR3 totals 14 residues. Germline V gene sequence: CDR1 SEHNR, CDR2 FQNEAQ (reference sequence). Here the CDR3 reads CASSLATGIKTQYF. The CDR3 nucleotides are TGTGCCAGCAGCTTAGCGACAGGGATAAAGACCCAGTACTTC.

The chain carries TRBV6-2 or TRBV6-3 and TRBJ2-7; 7 bases map to TRBD1. From germline, CDR1 is MNHEY and CDR2 SVGEGT. V lost 4 bases, J lost 5 bases, and 5 bases stayed unmatched. The CDR3 spans 13 residues. CDR3 DNA: TGTGCCAGCAGTTCTAGGGGGCTCGACGAGCAGTACTTC. It translates to CASSSRGLDEQYF.

This chain connects TRBV7-2 to TRBJ1-1; D perhaps matches TRBD1 (5 bases). CDR1 and CDR2 (germline): SGHTA, FQGNSA. V was trimmed by 5 bases and J by 5 bases, leaving 12 bases between them. This CDR3 has 13 amino acids. CDR3 sequence reads: CASSPGTQTEAFF. CDR3 in DNA: TGTGCCAGCAGCCCCGGGACTCAAACTGAAGCTTTCTTT.

This clone was found a few times. The V and J genes are TRBV2 and TRBJ2-2, with TRBD2 matching 8 bases. CDR1 and CDR2 (germline): SNHLY, FYNNEI. Germline trimming cut 8 bases from V and 0 bases from J; bases unmatched to any gene: 2. The CDR3 contains 14 residues. CDR3 protein: CASQGLANTGELFF. The CDR3 coding sequence is TGTGCCAGCCAGGGACTAGCGAACACCGGGGAGCTGTTTTTT.

The V and J genes are TRBV9 and TRBJ2-1; 10 nucleotides agree with TRBD2. The CDR3 length is 17 residues. Germline V lookup: CDR1 SGDLS, CDR2 YYNGEE. V shed 0 bases and J 5 bases; nucleotides not matched to a gene: 8. CDR3 coding DNA: TGTGCCAGCAGCGTAGGGCTAGCGGGGGCAGTTCACAATGAGCAGTTCTTC. Translated: CASSVGLAGAVHNEQFF.

The chain employs TRBV7-8 and TRBJ2-1; TRBD2 matches at 12 bases. This CDR3 region has 18 residues. Germline CDR1 and CDR2: SGHVS and FQNEAQ. V lost 0 bases and J lost 2; bases outside the gene matches: 5. The DNA of the CDR3 is TGTGCCAGCAGCTTAGCTCGGACTAGCGGGGAGGCCTACAATGAGCAGTTCTTC. Amino acids: CASSLARTSGEAYNEQFF.

This chain joins TRBV5-6 and TRBJ1-5; TRBD1 matches 8 bases. The CDR3 has 15 amino acids. J gave up 3 bases and V 1 base, and 3 bases lay outside the gene matches. From germline, CDR1 is SGHDT and CDR2 YYEEEE. As DNA, the CDR3 is TGTGCCAGCAGCTTGAGGGACAGGAACAATCAGCCCCAGCATTTT. As protein: CASSLRDRNNQPQHF.

The chain joins TRBV5-1 to TRBJ1-5; no clear D gene. The V gene lost 1 base and the J gene lost 8 bases, with 13 bases spanning the gap. Germline V gene sequence: CDR1 SGHRS, CDR2 YFSETQ. The CDR3 spans 14 residues. CDR3 in amino acids: CASSLTGSREPQHF. The CDR3 DNA reads as TGCGCCAGCAGCTTGACCGGCAGCCGGGAGCCCCAGCATTTT.

The genes are TRBV15 and TRBJ2-5; TRBD1 might be the D (6 bases). Trimming removed 0 bases from V and 5 bases from J, with 16 bases in between. Germline loops: CDR1 LNHNV, CDR2 YYDKDF (reference sequence). The CDR3 has 16 amino acids. CDR3 region: CATSRDQAGAGETQYF. Here the CDR3 DNA reads TGTGCCACCAGCAGAGATCAGGCAGGGGCGGGCGAGACCCAGTACTTC. The full variable domain, completed using reference TRBV15 and TRBJ2-5, is DAMVIQNPRYQVTQFGKPVTLSCSQTLNHNVMYWYQQKSSQAPKLLFHYYDKDFNNEADTPDNFQSRRPNTSFCFLDIRSPGLGDTAMYLCATSRDQAGAGETQYFGPGTRLLVL.

This clone was counted only a few times. The same CDR3 can be traced to other DNA sequences in this sample. The chain employs TRBV2 and TRBJ1-2, with D perhaps TRBD1 (5 bases). Trimming removed 4 bases at V and 2 bases at J, with 5 bases between. The CDR3 is made up of 12 amino acids. Germline assignment: CDR1 SNHLY and CDR2 FYNNEI. This chain's CDR3 is CASSAGNYGYTF. CDR3 DNA: TGTGCCAGCAGTGCAGGGAACTATGGCTACACCTTC.

The V gene is TRBV11-1, the J gene TRBJ1-4; D unresolved. Germline-derived CDR1 and CDR2 are SGHAT and FQDESV (reference sequence). V was clipped by 1 base and J by 0 bases, with 6 bases between them. This CDR3 comprises 15 residues. CDR3 in DNA: TGTGCCAGCAGCTTAGGAGAAGCAACTAATGAAAAACTGTTTTTT. Translation: CASSLGEATNEKLFF.

To note about this clone: The same CDR3 arises from other DNA sequences in this sample as well. The chain is built from TRBV29-1 and TRBJ1-1; possibly TRBD1 for D (5 bases). The ends were cut back, 2 bases at V and 1 base at J, with 8 bases in the middle. CDR3 length: 13 amino acids. CDR1 is SQVTM and CDR2 is ANQGSEA in the germline V gene. This CDR3 is CSVERQGNTEAFF. CDR3 sequence (DNA): TGCAGCGTTGAAAGGCAGGGGAACACTGAAGCTTTCTTT.

J is TRBJ1-2 and V is TRBV9; weak D call: TRBD1 (5 bases). CDR3 length equals 15 residues. Germline V CDR1 and CDR2: SGDLS, YYNGEE. V lost 2 bases to trimming and J lost 2 bases, with 13 bases between them. In DNA, the CDR3 is TGTGCCAGCAGCGTCGACAGTTGGCCGAACTATGGCTACACCTTC. It specifies CASSVDSWPNYGYTF.

The chain uses TRBV6-2 or TRBV6-3 and TRBJ1-1; 8 nucleotides line up with TRBD1. Germline CDR1 and CDR2: MNHEY and SVGEGT. This CDR3 has 19 amino acids. Trimming cost V 5 bases and J 4 bases; bases outside gene matches: 21. The CDR3 nucleotides are TGTGCCAGCAGTCGTTCAAGCCCCCAAGGGACAGGTCCGTTCACTGAAGCTTTCTTT. Amino acids: CASSRSSPQGTGPFTEAFF.

In its sample, this clone was seen once. The chain carries TRBV4-2 and TRBJ1-1; perhaps TRBD1 as D (6 bases). The germline V gene has CDR1 LGHNA and CDR2 YNFKEQ. The CDR3 contains 13 residues. V was clipped by 0 bases and J by 11 bases, with 13 bases between them. The CDR3 protein is CASSQEAGVRAFF. In DNA form, the CDR3 reads TGTGCCAGCAGCCAAGAGGCAGGGGTTAGGGCTTTCTTT.

This chain connects TRBV4-1 to TRBJ1-3, with 7 positions matching TRBD1. J was trimmed by 8 bases and V by 4 bases; bases with no gene match: 2. The CDR3 is 12 residues long. Germline V gives CDR1 MGHRA, CDR2 YSYEKL. CDR3 loop: CASSPDRDTIYF. For the CDR3, the DNA is TGCGCCAGCAGCCCTGACAGGGACACCATATATTTT.

The J gene is TRBJ2-1, the V gene TRBV6-1; 10 bases are shared with TRBD1. V lost 1 base to trimming and J lost 4 bases; unmatched junction nucleotides: 4. The CDR3 is 16 amino acids. CDR1 and CDR2 from the germline V gene are MNHNS and SASEGT. The chain's CDR3 is CASSEGTGGSYNEQFF. As DNA, the CDR3 is TGTGCCAGCAGTGAAGGGACAGGGGGTTCATACAATGAGCAGTTCTTC.